This TCR beta chain derives from a study of T cell responses to AZD1222 COVID-19 vaccine. Study-wide context: Timing groups of about 4 and about 12 weeks for second doses were pooled. Study conclusions and caveats: Rises in breadth and depth of Spike-specific TCRs came after two AZD1222 doses. A reported finding is that nearly half of spike-specific TCRs target unmutated variant regions. Repertoire sampling happened only post peak T cell response.

This CDR3 spans 14 amino acids. Trimming shortened V by 1 base and J by 6 bases, and 7 bases separated the two germline ends. From germline, CDR1 is SGHDN and CDR2 FVKESK. Data came from immunoSEQ multiplex PCR; TCRdb stores just in-frame clones and leaves some out. The sample includes 200,000 or so clones, about nine tenths of them seen just once. A word on this clone: Its antigen is still unknown.

Specimen: peripheral blood, collected on day 0 of AZD1222 vaccination. The TCR originated in an adult in good health. The rearrangement uses TRBV14 and TRBJ1-6; D unresolved. The CDR3 sequence: CASSQGPLNSPLHF. The CDR3 bases are TGTGCCAGCAGCCAAGGACCTCTTAATTCACCCCTCCACTTT.